The 7 T cell receptor beta chains in this list originate from one sample, sequenced in a study of Ad26.COV2.S vaccination and SARS-CoV-2 variants. The treatment: some 19 received Ad26.COV2.S at low or high dose, single or two shots; about 5 received placebo; per-sample allocation not given. Samples were taken on day 63 after the first vaccine or placebo injection. Measured with immunoSEQ multiplex PCR; TCRdb has only the in-frame clones, and not every one. The data contain some 450,000 clones, 90% of them singletons. Sequenced material: peripheral blood, taken in a trial of Ad26.COV2.S vaccine versus placebo. The receptors were sampled from a person between 18 and 65 years old who received the Ad26.COV2.S COVID-19 vaccine or a placebo.

The chain carries TRBV11-2 and TRBJ2-7; possibly TRBD1 or TRBD2 for D (5 bases each). The CDR3 covers 14 residues. Germline V gene lookup returns CDR1 SGHAT and CDR2 FQNNGV. Trimming pared 4 bases from V and 4 bases from J, leaving 14 bases between. The CDR3 DNA reads TGTGCCAGCAGCTCACCGGGACGGATTTACGAGCAGTACTTC. This gives the protein CASSSPGRIYEQYF.

The chain couples TRBV28 to TRBJ2-5; D not resolved. Germline assignment: CDR1 MDHEN and CDR2 SYDVKM. The V and J ends lost 4 bases and 4 bases respectively, with 7 bases between them. The CDR3 contains 12 residues. CDR3 sequence: CASSSVGETQYF. In DNA form, the CDR3 reads TGTGCCAGCAGTTCGGTGGGAGAGACCCAGTACTTC.

V and J are TRBV7-6 and TRBJ2-1; D might be TRBD1 or TRBD2, each matching 5 bases. This CDR3 has 15 amino acids. Deletions cut 4 bases from V and 10 bases from J, with 20 bases between. The germline V gene encodes CDR1 SGHVS and CDR2 FNYEAQ. The CDR3 nucleotides are TGTGCCAGCAGCTACCTATGGGACCGCCAGGTCGAGCAGTTCTTC. It yields the protein CASSYLWDRQVEQFF.

The chain uses TRBV10-3 and TRBJ1-1; D possibly corresponds to TRBD1 (6 bases). This CDR3 has 15 amino acids. CDR1 and CDR2 from the germline V gene are ENHRY and SYGVKD. Trimming removed 3 bases from V and 5 bases from J, with 16 bases in between. The DNA of the CDR3 is TGTGCCATCAGTGACTCGGGGGGCCTGAGTACTGAAGCTTTCTTT. Its translation: CAISDSGGLSTEAFF.

The V and J genes are TRBV7-2 and TRBJ1-5, with D unclear. Trimming shortened V by 1 base and J by 5 bases, and 12 bases separated the two germline ends. CDR3 length: 15 residues. Per germline, CDR1 SGHTA and CDR2 FQGNSA. The CDR3 region is CASSLDGQLHQPQHF. The CDR3 nucleotides are TGTGCCAGCAGCTTAGATGGGCAGCTTCATCAGCCCCAGCATTTT.

In this sample, this clone turned up once. The CDR3 coding sequence is TGTGCCAGCAGTCCCCGGACAGGGGACACTGAAGCTTTCTTT. This encodes CASSPRTGDTEAFF. J is TRBJ1-1 and V is TRBV13; 9 bases fit TRBD1. This CDR3 contains 14 residues. In germline, CDR1 is PRHDT, CDR2 FYEKMQ (reference sequence). Trimming took 6 bases from V and 3 from J; bases not matched to a gene: 5.

This clone was observed a few times. The chain has TRBV7-9 and TRBJ2-1; 9 bases align to TRBD2. The CDR3 covers 17 residues. The V and J ends lost 4 bases and 3 bases, in that order; junction bases with no gene match: 10. The germline CDR1 and CDR2 sequences are SEHNR and FQNEAQ (reference sequence). Written as DNA, the CDR3 is TGTGCCAGCAGCTCGGGTGTAGCGGGAGTCTTCTACAATGAGCAGTTCTTC. Amino acid sequence: CASSSGVAGVFYNEQFF.